This T cell receptor (beta chain) was documented in a study of blood T cell repertoires in COVID-19. Study context: Samples of COVID-19 (acute and convalescent) were obtained from the United States, Italy and Spain.

The CDR3 contains 14 residues. Germline CDR1 is SGHTA and CDR2 is FQGNSA. Trimming shortened V by 5 bases and J by 4 bases, and 14 bases separated the two germline ends. Generated by immunoSEQ multiplex PCR, the TCRdb table keeps only in-frame clones and is missing some. In the table there are under 200,000 clones, 70% to 90% of which are singletons. This clonotype originated in a man aged 60 to 69 who had recovered from COVID-19. V and J are TRBV7-2 and TRBJ1-2, with D perhaps TRBD1 (5 bases). Sample: peripheral blood. CDR3 protein: CASSPRGRAYGYTF. The CDR3 DNA reads TGTGCCAGCAGCCCGCGCGGCAGGGCCTATGGCTACACCTTC.